These T cell receptor beta chains were read from a single sample in a study of shared clonotypes between healthy human individuals. The protocol was immunoSEQ multiplex PCR, while the TCRdb copy is restricted to in-frame clones and leaves out a portion. The table lists 400,000 to 500,000 clones, over 65% of them singletons. The sequencing sample was made of PBMCs. The receptor source for this set is a woman aged 40 to 49 in good health. Some clones in this sample may be carry-over from other donors' samples. Both conserved end residues are part of each CDR3. Fields, in order: D gene, J gene, V gene, clone size, CDR3 DNA, CDR3 protein. A D gene is named only where the DNA matches it firmly. Clone size, where shown, is once, few, many, or a class for clones that have expanded.

>NA|TRBJ2-5|TRBV4-1|once
TGCGCCAGCAGCCAGAGCGGGACAGCCCAAGGGACCCAGTACTTC
CASSQSGTAQGTQYF
>NA|TRBJ2-3|TRBV9|NA
TGTGCCAGCAGCGTAGGGCAGACAGATACGCAGTATTTT
CASSVGQTDTQYF
>NA|TRBJ2-7|TRBV6-5|NA
TGTGCCAGCAGTTACTCCGAAGCGTACTCCTACGAGCAGTACTTC
CASSYSEAYSYEQYF
>TRBD1|TRBJ1-1|TRBV2|NA
TGTGCCAGCAGTCTCCCGGGACAGGAGAGGAGCAACACTGAAGCTTTCTTT
CASSLPGQERSNTEAFF
>NA|TRBJ2-6|TRBV5-1|NA
TGCGCCAGCAGCTTGGACTCTGGGGCCAACGTCCTGACTTTC
CASSLDSGANVLTF
>TRBD1|TRBJ1-3|TRBV4-2|once
TGTGCCAGCAGCCCTGGACAGGGGGCCATGAACACCATATATTTT
CASSPGQGAMNTIYF
>TRBD1|TRBJ1-1|TRBV9|NA
TGTGCCAGCAGCGAGGACAGGGACACCCCCGCAGCTTTCTTT
CASSEDRDTPAAFF
>TRBD1|TRBJ2-3|TRBV30|NA
TGTGCCTGGAATCAAGGGGACAGGGACACAGATACGCAGTATTTT
CAWNQGDRDTDTQYF
>NA|TRBJ2-6|TRBV28|NA
TGTGCCACGTCGCCAAGGGGGTACTCTGGGGCCAACGTCCTGACTTTC
CATSPRGYSGANVLTF
>TRBD2|TRBJ2-3|TRBV7-9|NA
TGTGCCAGCAGCTTAGCGGGACTAGCGGGCCTTGGTACGCAGTATTTT
CASSLAGLAGLGTQYF
>NA|TRBJ2-1|TRBV18|NA
TGTGCCAGCTCACCACTCCACATCTCGAATAATGAGCAGTTCTTC
CASSPLHISNNEQFF
>NA|TRBJ1-2|TRBV27|once
TGTGCCAGCAGTTTAAGCAGAAGGACTTACTATGGCTACACCTTC
CASSLSRRTYYGYTF
>NA|TRBJ2-7|TRBV27|NA
TGTGCCAGCAGTTTAGGGATCCCCTACGAGCAGTACTTC
CASSLGIPYEQYF
>TRBD2|TRBJ2-1|TRBV5-1|NA
TGCGCCAGCAGCTTGGGTGGGACTAGCGGCTACAATGAGCAGTTCTTC
CASSLGGTSGYNEQFF
>NA|TRBJ2-7|TRBV28|once
TGTGCCAGCCGGTCCGGAGAGGGGCTCGAGCAGTACTTC
CASRSGEGLEQYF
>NA|TRBJ2-7|TRBV28|NA
TGTGCCAGCAGTTTCCGAACTTACGAGCAGTACTTC
CASSFRTYEQYF
>NA|TRBJ1-2|TRBV30|many
TGTGCCTGGAGTGTTCACAGAACCTATGGCTACACCTTC
CAWSVHRTYGYTF
>NA|TRBJ1-2|TRBV28|NA
TGTGCCAGCAGTTTATCCGGTGAACTCGTCTATGGCTACACCTTC
CASSLSGELVYGYTF
>TRBD1|TRBJ1-1|TRBV7-9|NA
TGTGCCAGCAGCCAACAGGGGGCGGAGAACACTGAAGCTTTCTTT
CASSQQGAENTEAFF
>NA|TRBJ1-2|TRBV10-2|NA
TGCGCCAGCAGTGAATTATTCGGCACAGGGTCCAACTATGGCTACACCTTC
CASSELFGTGSNYGYTF
>TRBD1|TRBJ2-1|TRBV11-3|NA
TGTGCCAGCAGCTTAGCGACAGGGTATGAGCAGTTCTTC
CASSLATGYEQFF
>NA|TRBJ2-5|TRBV7-3|few
TGTGCCAGCAGCTTAAGTGGCGGAGAAGAGACCCAGTACTTC
CASSLSGGEETQYF